This T cell receptor (beta chain) comes out of a study of CXCR3-negative and CXCR3-positive naive CD8 T cells. The CDR3 sequence is 13 residues long. Germline lookup yields CDR1 MNHEY and CDR2 SMNVEV (reference sequence). The study made its TRB cDNA libraries by 5' RACE, adding UMI labels. TCRdb re-called the 5' RACE reads; one entry per CDR3 protein, DNA not given. The sample table includes approximately 53,000 distinct CDR3 sequences. V and J are TRBV27 and TRBJ2-2; TCRdb's D gene call, TRBD2, goes unchecked for lack of DNA. Sequences were obtained from memory CD8+ T cells from blood. The sequence came from a human donor in good health. Some clones in this sample may be carry-over from other donors' samples. CDR3 amino acids: CATSPTSGGELFF.